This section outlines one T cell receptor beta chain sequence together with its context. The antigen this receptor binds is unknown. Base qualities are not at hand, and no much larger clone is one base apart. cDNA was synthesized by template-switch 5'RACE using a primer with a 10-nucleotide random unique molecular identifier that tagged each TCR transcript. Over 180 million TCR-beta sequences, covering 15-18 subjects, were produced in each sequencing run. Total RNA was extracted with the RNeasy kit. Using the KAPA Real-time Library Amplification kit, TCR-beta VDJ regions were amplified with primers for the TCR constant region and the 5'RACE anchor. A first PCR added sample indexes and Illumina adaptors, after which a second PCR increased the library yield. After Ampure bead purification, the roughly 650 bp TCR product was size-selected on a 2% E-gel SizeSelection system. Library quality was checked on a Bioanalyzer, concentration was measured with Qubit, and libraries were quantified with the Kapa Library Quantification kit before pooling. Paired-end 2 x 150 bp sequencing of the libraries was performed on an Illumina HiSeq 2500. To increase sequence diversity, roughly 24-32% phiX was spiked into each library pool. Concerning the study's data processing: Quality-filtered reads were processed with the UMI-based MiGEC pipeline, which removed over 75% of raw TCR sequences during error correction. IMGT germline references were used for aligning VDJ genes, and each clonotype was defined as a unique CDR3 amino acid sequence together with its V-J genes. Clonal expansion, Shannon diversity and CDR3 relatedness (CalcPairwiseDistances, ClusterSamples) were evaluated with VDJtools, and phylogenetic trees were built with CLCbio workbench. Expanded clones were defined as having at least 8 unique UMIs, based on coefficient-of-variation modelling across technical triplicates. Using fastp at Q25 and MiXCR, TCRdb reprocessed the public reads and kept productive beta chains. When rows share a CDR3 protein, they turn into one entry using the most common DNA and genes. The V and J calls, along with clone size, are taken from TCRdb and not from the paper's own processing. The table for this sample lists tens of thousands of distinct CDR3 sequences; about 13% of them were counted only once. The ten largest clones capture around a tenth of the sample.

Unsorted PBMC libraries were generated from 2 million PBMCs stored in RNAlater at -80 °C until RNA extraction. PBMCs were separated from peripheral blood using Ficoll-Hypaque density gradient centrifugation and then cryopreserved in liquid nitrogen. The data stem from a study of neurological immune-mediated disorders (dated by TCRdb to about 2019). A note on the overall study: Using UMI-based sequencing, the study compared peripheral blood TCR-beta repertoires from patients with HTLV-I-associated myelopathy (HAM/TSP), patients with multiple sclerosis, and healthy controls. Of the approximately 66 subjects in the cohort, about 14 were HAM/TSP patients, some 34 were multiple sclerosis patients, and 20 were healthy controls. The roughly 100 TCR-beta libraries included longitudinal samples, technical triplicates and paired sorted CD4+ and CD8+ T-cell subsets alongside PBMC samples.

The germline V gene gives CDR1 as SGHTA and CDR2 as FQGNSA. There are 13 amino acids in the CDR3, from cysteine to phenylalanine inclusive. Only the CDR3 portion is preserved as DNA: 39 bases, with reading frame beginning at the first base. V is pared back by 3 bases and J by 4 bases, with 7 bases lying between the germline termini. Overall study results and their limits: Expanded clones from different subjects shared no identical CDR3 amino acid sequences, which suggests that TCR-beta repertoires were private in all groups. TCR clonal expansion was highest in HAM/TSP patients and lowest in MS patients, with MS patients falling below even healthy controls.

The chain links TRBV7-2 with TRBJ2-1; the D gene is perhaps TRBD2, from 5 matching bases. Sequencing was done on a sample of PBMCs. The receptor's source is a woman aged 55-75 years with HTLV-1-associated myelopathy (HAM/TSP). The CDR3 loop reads CASSLTKYNEQFF. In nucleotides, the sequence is TGTGCCAGCAGCTTGACTAAATACAATGAGCAGTTCTTC.